This entry lists 2 T cell receptor beta chains sequenced from one sample in a study of blood T cell repertoires in COVID-19. TCRdb's copy holds only in-frame clones and misses some; the assay was immunoSEQ multiplex PCR. Here the sample spans approximately 190,000 clones, around 81% being singletons. The sequencing input was PBMCs or T cells enriched from blood (not recorded which). These receptors all stem from a middle-aged man who had recovered from COVID-19.

This sequence joins TRBV6-5 and TRBJ2-5; D is unclear. CDR3 length equals 12 residues. Germline CDR1 reads MNHEY; CDR2 reads SVGAGI. With 6 bases removed from V and 1 base from J, the gap between germline ends came to 6 bases. The CDR3 sequence is CASRTIQETQYF. The CDR3, as DNA: TGTGCCAGCAGGACAATCCAAGAGACCCAGTACTTC.

This chain joins TRBV7-2 and TRBJ1-6; D call uncertain. Per germline, CDR1 SGHTA and CDR2 FQGNSA. The CDR3 is made up of 14 amino acids. V lost 0 bases to trimming and J lost 12 bases, with 12 bases between them. CDR3 DNA sequence: TGTGCCAGCAGCTTAGCCGACATGGTCGGACCCCTCCACTTT. It encodes CASSLADMVGPLHF.